A selection of T cell receptor beta chains follows, all from one sample in a study of tumour-infiltrating T cells in Burkitt lymphoma. Assay: immunoSEQ multiplex PCR; the TCRdb copy retains only in-frame clones and omits some. In the table there are about 6,600 clones, about 85% of which are singletons. The sample comprised tumor tissue. All receptors derive from a human donor with Burkitt lymphoma. The CDR3 runs from the conserved cysteine through the conserved F or W. The D gene is left open where the match is weak. Clone size is shown for a subset of rows, as once, few, many or a class of expanded clone.

d_call	v_call	clone_size	j_call	cdr3_aa	cdr3_nt
TRBD2	TRBV10-3	.	TRBJ2-3	CAIRPTSGRFDTQYF	TGTGCCATCAGGCCGACTAGCGGGAGGTTTGATACGCAGTATTTT
TRBD1	TRBV6-5	.	TRBJ1-1	CASTDRERAFF	TGTGCCAGCACCGACAGGGAGAGAGCTTTCTTT
TRBD2	TRBV13	once	TRBJ2-1	CASSPPTAGTSRSVQFF	TGTGCCAGCAGCCCGCCGACCGCGGGGACTAGCCGGTCGGTGCAGTTCTTC
TRBD2	TRBV7-2	once	TRBJ2-3	CASSLGTSSRDTQYF	TGTGCCAGCAGCTTAGGGACTAGCAGCAGAGATACGCAGTATTTT
.	TRBV6-6	.	TRBJ1-2	CAIETGANYGYTF	TGTGCCATAGAGACAGGAGCTAACTATGGCTACACCTTC
.	TRBV10-1	.	TRBJ2-1	CASPKADEQFF	TGCGCCAGCCCAAAAGCGGATGAGCAGTTCTTC
.	TRBV7-8	.	TRBJ2-2	CASSLTGTQGSGELFF	TGTGCCAGCAGCTTAACCGGGACCCAAGGCTCCGGGGAGCTGTTTTTT
TRBD2	TRBV19	.	TRBJ2-7	CASSRTSGSYEQYF	TGTGCCAGTAGTAGAACTAGCGGCTCCTACGAGCAGTACTTC
TRBD1	TRBV2	.	TRBJ2-1	CTSSDQGAMIEQFF	TGTACCAGCAGTGACCAGGGGGCTATGATTGAGCAGTTCTTC
TRBD1	TRBV5-1	.	TRBJ1-2	CASSWSGTGGTTYGYTF	TGCGCCAGCAGCTGGTCCGGGACAGGGGGTACAACCTATGGCTACACCTTC
.	TRBV6-5	.	TRBJ1-2	CASSTFGGDYGYTF	TGTGCCAGCAGTACATTCGGGGGGGACTATGGCTACACCTTC
TRBD1	TRBV13	.	TRBJ1-4	CASSSQGDEKLFF	TGTGCCAGCAGCAGTCAGGGGGATGAAAAACTGTTTTTT
.	TRBV10-2	.	TRBJ2-7	CASSASWEQYF	TGCGCCAGCAGTGCCTCCTGGGAGCAGTACTTC
TRBD2	TRBV9	.	TRBJ2-2	CASSARGTSGLNTGELFF	TGTGCCAGCAGCGCCCGTGGGACTAGCGGGTTGAACACCGGGGAGCTGTTTTTT
.	TRBV5-4	.	TRBJ2-7	CASTRDGYEQYF	TGTGCCAGCACCAGAGACGGCTACGAGCAGTACTTC
.	TRBV6-5	.	TRBJ1-3	CASSLEASSGNTIYF	TGTGCCAGCAGCCTAGAGGCGAGCTCTGGAAACACCATATATTTT
.	TRBV7-2	.	TRBJ1-2	CASSLEGRLYGYTF	TGTGCCAGCAGCTTAGAGGGCAGGCTCTATGGCTACACCTTC
.	TRBV29-1	medium-sized	TRBJ2-7	CSVEGRYPGEQYF	TGCAGCGTTGAGGGCAGGTATCCGGGGGAGCAGTACTTC
TRBD1	TRBV5-1	once	TRBJ1-2	CASSLGPGQGDGYTF	TGCGCCAGCAGCTTGGGGCCGGGACAGGGCGATGGCTACACCTTC
.	TRBV5-4	.	TRBJ1-2	CASSQGGGKGYGYTF	TGTGCCAGCAGCCAAGGGGGGGGTAAGGGTTATGGCTACACCTTC
.	TRBV7-9	.	TRBJ2-2	CASSFTRTSNTGELFF	TGTGCCAGCAGCTTCACACGGACATCGAACACCGGGGAGCTGTTTTTT
.	TRBV7-9	few	TRBJ2-7	CASRGDFPYEQYF	TGTGCCAGCCGAGGGGACTTCCCCTACGAGCAGTACTTC
.	TRBV29-1	.	TRBJ2-3	CSLANTDTQYF	TGCAGCCTGGCGAACACAGATACGCAGTATTTT
TRBD2	TRBV27	.	TRBJ2-3	CASSFGVLAGRTDTQYF	TGTGCCAGCAGTTTCGGCGTGCTAGCGGGCCGCACAGATACGCAGTATTTT
.	TRBV18	.	TRBJ2-5	CASSQDQETQYF	TGTGCCAGCTCACAAGACCAAGAGACCCAGTACTTC
TRBD2	TRBV19	.	TRBJ2-4	CASSPGPSGGSVAKNIQYF	TGTGCCAGTAGTCCAGGTCCTAGCGGGGGATCGGTAGCCAAAAACATTCAGTACTTC
.	TRBV5-1	.	TRBJ2-7	CASSLGVGVEQYF	TGCGCCAGCAGCTTGGGGGTCGGGGTAGAGCAGTACTTC
TRBD1	TRBV7-6	once	TRBJ1-1	CASSLAGRGQANTEAFF	TGTGCCAGCAGCTTAGCGGGAAGGGGACAGGCGAACACTGAAGCTTTCTTT
TRBD2	TRBV30	.	TRBJ2-3	CAWSLGLAGGQDTQYF	TGTGCCTGGAGTTTGGGACTAGCGGGGGGGCAGGATACGCAGTATTTT
TRBD2	TRBV4-2	.	TRBJ2-1	CASSQEGAGVSKSYNEQFF	TGTGCCAGCAGCCAAGAAGGAGCGGGGGTTTCTAAATCCTACAATGAGCAGTTCTTC
.	TRBV14	.	TRBJ1-4	CASSQKEKLFF	TGTGCCAGCAGCCAGAAGGAAAAACTGTTTTTT
TRBD2	TRBV5-5	.	TRBJ2-1	CASSFIGGGSYNEQFF	TGTGCCAGCAGCTTCATTGGCGGGGGATCCTACAATGAGCAGTTCTTC
.	TRBV6-4	.	TRBJ1-5	CASSLMHGANQPQHF	TGTGCCAGCAGTCTAATGCATGGGGCCAATCAGCCCCAGCATTTT
.	TRBV2	.	TRBJ2-7	CATRAIRYEQYF	TGTGCAACTAGGGCAATTCGATACGAGCAGTACTTC
.	TRBV27	.	TRBJ2-3	CASKPGRSTDTQYF	TGTGCCAGCAAACCGGGACGGTCCACAGATACGCAGTATTTT
.	TRBV19	.	TRBJ2-7	CASSMRAAAEQYF	TGTGCCAGTAGTATGCGGGCCGCCGCCGAGCAGTACTTC
.	TRBV5-1	few	TRBJ1-1	CASSLYSGANTEAFF	TGCGCCAGCAGCCTCTACTCAGGGGCCAACACTGAAGCTTTCTTT
.	TRBV7-9	.	TRBJ2-7	CASSLVTTSYEQYF	TGTGCCAGCAGCTTAGTCACTACTTCCTACGAGCAGTACTTC
TRBD2	TRBV29-1	.	TRBJ2-4	CSVIPGLAGFHIQYF	TGCAGCGTTATTCCGGGACTAGCGGGCTTCCACATTCAGTACTTC
.	TRBV9	.	TRBJ1-1	CASSVNGDRRNTEAFF	TGTGCCAGCAGCGTAAATGGGGATCGGAGGAACACTGAAGCTTTCTTT
TRBD2	TRBV29-1	.	TRBJ2-5	CSGGLARETQYF	TGCAGCGGCGGACTAGCTAGGGAGACCCAGTACTTC
.	TRBV14	.	TRBJ1-4	CASSQDIGGESNEKLFF	TGTGCCAGCAGCCAAGATATAGGAGGGGAGTCTAATGAAAAACTGTTTTTT
.	TRBV28	few	TRBJ1-3	CASSFGGGGNTIYF	TGTGCCAGCAGTTTTGGTGGGGGTGGAAACACCATATATTTT
.	TRBV5-1	.	TRBJ2-3	CASSLEDISTDTQYF	TGCGCCAGCAGCTTGGAAGATATTAGCACAGATACGCAGTATTTT
.	TRBV5-1	once	TRBJ1-4	CASSSGGKGEKLFF	TGCGCCAGCAGCTCGGGGGGCAAGGGTGAAAAACTGTTTTTT